The rows below give T cell receptor beta chains drawn from one sample of a study of T cell responses to AZD1222 COVID-19 vaccine. Profiling relied on immunoSEQ multiplex PCR, and the TCRdb table lists in-frame clones only, not all of them. Among roughly 87,000 clones, about 88% were seen once, and the ten largest hold about 7%. This specimen was peripheral blood, taken 28 days after the second AZD1222 dose. These receptors were collected from an adult who received the AZD1222 COVID-19 vaccine. Both conserved end residues are trimmed from each CDR3.

V: TRBV14; J: TRBJ1-6; CDR3: ASSQIGRSYNSPLH
V: TRBV9; J: TRBJ1-1; CDR3: ASSVVGSNTEAF
V: TRBV24-1; J: TRBJ2-1; CDR3: ATSDPGRNNEQF
V: TRBV4-1; J: TRBJ1-5; CDR3: ASSQGASDRVDQPQH
V: TRBV6-5; J: TRBJ2-4; CDR3: ASSSGDKNIQY
V: TRBV18; J: TRBJ1-1; CDR3: ASSPSTNTEAF
V: TRBV5-1; J: TRBJ2-3; CDR3: ASSDRTDTQY
V: TRBV6-5; J: TRBJ1-1; CDR3: ASRTRGMYTEAF
V: TRBV19; J: TRBJ2-4; CDR3: ASSISGLRKNIQY
V: TRBV11-2; J: TRBJ2-1; CDR3: ASSFQGLAGGLSDEQF
V: TRBV29-1; J: TRBJ2-6; CDR3: SVAARDSGANVLT
V: TRBV11-2; J: TRBJ1-2; CDR3: ASSPWGTGVFGYT
V: TRBV6-2/TRBV6-3; J: TRBJ2-5; CDR3: ASSYGMGETQY
V: TRBV13; J: TRBJ2-5; CDR3: ASSLTKAETQY
V: TRBV5-4; J: TRBJ2-2; CDR3: ASSSPGLADNTGELF
V: TRBV5-1; J: TRBJ1-2; CDR3: ASSLDGAVYGYT
V: TRBV2; J: TRBJ2-1; CDR3: ASRAGGIYNEQF
V: TRBV11-2; J: TRBJ2-7; CDR3: ASSLGASSYEQY
V: TRBV7-2; J: TRBJ2-1; CDR3: ASSLGSTGGMDEQF
V: TRBV30; J: TRBJ2-7; CDR3: AWIGRLAGSYEQY
V: TRBV19; J: TRBJ2-1; CDR3: ASRVWGAPNNEQF
V: TRBV6-5; J: TRBJ1-1; CDR3: ASSYSRGLQTEAF
V: TRBV24-1; J: TRBJ2-1; CDR3: ATSDIGQGADEQF
V: TRBV14; J: TRBJ1-3; CDR3: ASSPLPSGLDSSGNTIY
V: TRBV19; J: TRBJ2-3; CDR3: ASSAGLPGTDTQY
V: TRBV2; J: TRBJ1-5; CDR3: ASRLGQPMNSNQPQH
V: TRBV7-9; J: TRBJ1-1; CDR3: ASRDRVEAF
V: TRBV7-9; J: TRBJ2-1; CDR3: ASSSPLREEQF
V: TRBV4-2; J: TRBJ2-7; CDR3: ASSHLAGVSYEQY
V: TRBV2; J: TRBJ1-5; CDR3: ASNARQDYQPQH
V: TRBV4-1; J: TRBJ1-5; CDR3: ASSQEGSNQPQH
V: TRBV27; J: TRBJ2-5; CDR3: ASSSLGTSGRETQY
V: TRBV28; J: TRBJ1-5; CDR3: ASSLQGVSTEPQH
V: TRBV5-1; J: TRBJ1-2; CDR3: ASSLVGDGYT
V: TRBV20-1; J: TRBJ1-3; CDR3: SASRQLSGNTIY
V: TRBV28; J: TRBJ2-1; CDR3: ASSLVRTGLYDEQF
V: TRBV5-5; J: TRBJ1-1; CDR3: ASSQGNTEAF
V: TRBV29-1; J: TRBJ2-7; CDR3: SVGRPGQGSYEQY
V: TRBV4-2; J: TRBJ1-3; CDR3: ASSQDQQGTSGNTIY
V: TRBV11-3; J: TRBJ2-1; CDR3: ASSLDGSAYNEQF
V: TRBV27; J: TRBJ2-3; CDR3: ASSPWDRAQTDTQY
V: TRBV10-3; J: TRBJ2-1; CDR3: AIKEGLAANEQF
V: TRBV27; J: TRBJ2-7; CDR3: ASSLQASYEQY
V: TRBV18; J: TRBJ2-1; CDR3: ASSPGAGRYNEQF
V: TRBV28; J: TRBJ1-1; CDR3: ASSYTEAF
V: TRBV4-2; J: TRBJ2-5; CDR3: ASSQAGLAGRETQY
V: TRBV19; J: TRBJ1-5; CDR3: ASSIDQGVQPSNQPQH
V: TRBV7-9; J: TRBJ2-2; CDR3: ASSSKLAGVIRELF
V: TRBV19; J: TRBJ1-2; CDR3: ASSINQGIGYGYT
V: TRBV25-1; J: TRBJ1-5; CDR3: ASSRSGASNQPQH